This T cell receptor beta chain was retrieved from a study of CD8 T cells in Susac syndrome. Reverse transcription of roughly 0.45 to 1 ug RNA used random hexamers. TCRdb itself ran the immunoSEQ multiplex PCR reads through MiXCR, one entry per CDR3 protein. This sample carries a few hundred thousand distinct CDR3 sequences, approximately 90% of them seen once, and the ten largest clones take more than 0.15%. FACS enriched CD8+ TEMRA cells, while bulk CD8+ and CD4+ were negatively isolated. The receptor's source is a human donor with multiple sclerosis. Material: CD8+ T cells from PBMCs.

The CDR3 loop is CSVYQINTEAFF. DNA of the CDR3: TGCAGCGTTTATCAGATCAACACTGAAGCTTTCTTT. The V and J genes are TRBV29-1 and TRBJ1-1; D not resolved. The V gene lost 5 bases and the J gene lost 2 bases, with 9 bases spanning the gap. This CDR3 has 12 amino acids. Germline CDR1 and CDR2: SQVTM and ANQGSEA.